This TCR beta chain was identified in a study of shared clonotypes between healthy human individuals. Libraries were prepared by immunoSEQ multiplex PCR; TCRdb keeps only in-frame clonotypes and omits some of them. Among more than 550,000 clones listed, 72% were seen once. V trimming: 4 bases; J trimming: 3 bases; junction bases outside the gene matches: 10. This CDR3 has 16 residues. The germline V gene has CDR1 LNHDA and CDR2 SQIVND (reference sequence). The V call is TRBV19, the J call TRBJ2-7; TRBD1 agrees at 9 bases. The sample comprised memory CD4+ T cells sorted from blood. Subset indicated: CD45RA-negative fraction. This clonotype was sampled from a woman in her 30s in good health. CDR3 sequence: CASSTRDRGVRYEQYF. The CDR3 DNA follows: TGTGCCAGTAGTACCAGAGACAGGGGGGTTCGCTACGAGCAGTACTTC.